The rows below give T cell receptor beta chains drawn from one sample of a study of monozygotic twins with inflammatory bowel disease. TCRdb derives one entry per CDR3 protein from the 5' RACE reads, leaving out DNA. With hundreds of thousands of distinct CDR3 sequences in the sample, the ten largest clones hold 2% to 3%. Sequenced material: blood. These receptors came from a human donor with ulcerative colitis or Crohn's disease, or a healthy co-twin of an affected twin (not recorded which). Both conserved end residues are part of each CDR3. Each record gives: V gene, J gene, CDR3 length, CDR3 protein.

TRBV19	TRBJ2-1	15	CASSINPGSYNEQFF
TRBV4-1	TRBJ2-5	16	CASSQAVGGAQETQYF
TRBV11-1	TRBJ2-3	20	CASSGINPLRRGESTDTQYF
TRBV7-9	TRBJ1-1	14	CASSLAGAQIEAFF
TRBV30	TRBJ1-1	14	CAWSVLGLNTEAFF
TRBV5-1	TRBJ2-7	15	CASSLDTPKVDEQYF
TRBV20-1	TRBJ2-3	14	CSAAIGGSTDTQYF
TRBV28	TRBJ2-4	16	CASSLTGGGAKNIQYF
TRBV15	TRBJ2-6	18	CATSRPGDGSSGANVLTF
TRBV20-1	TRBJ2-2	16	CSALGLAGANTGELFF
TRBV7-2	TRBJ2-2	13	CASSPRPGWELFF
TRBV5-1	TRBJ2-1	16	CASRQTGQGNYNEQFF
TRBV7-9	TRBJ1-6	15	CASSPGTGHNSPLHF
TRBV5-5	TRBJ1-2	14	CASSLLTGNYGYTF
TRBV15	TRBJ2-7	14	CATRLGRFDYEQYF
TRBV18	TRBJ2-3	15	CASTRLAGGWDTQYF
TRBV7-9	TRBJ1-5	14	CASSLGGENQPQHF
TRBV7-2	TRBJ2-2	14	CASSFREYTGELFF
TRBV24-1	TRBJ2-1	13	CATSEYRGGQQFF
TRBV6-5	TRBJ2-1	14	CASSYGQGGNEQFF
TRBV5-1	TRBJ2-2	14	CASSSQGWTGELFF
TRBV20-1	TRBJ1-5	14	CSAREAGTGQPQHF
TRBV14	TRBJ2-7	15	CASSPNTRGAYEQYF
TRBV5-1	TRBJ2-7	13	CASSSPDGYEQYF
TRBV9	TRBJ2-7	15	CASRRQGSYSYEQYF
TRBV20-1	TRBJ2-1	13	CSARQGTFDEQFF
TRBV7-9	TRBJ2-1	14	CATAGTPSYNEQFF
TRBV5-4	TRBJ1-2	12	CASSWVGEGYTF
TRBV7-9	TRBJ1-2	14	CASSLARDDYGYTF
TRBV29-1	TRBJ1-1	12	CSVGDSGTEAFF
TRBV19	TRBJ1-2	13	CTSRAEGNYGYTF
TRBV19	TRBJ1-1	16	CASSSRRTGPNTEAFF
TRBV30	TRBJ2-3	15	CAWSRLAGGPDTQYF
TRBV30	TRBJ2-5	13	CAWRGDLKETQYF
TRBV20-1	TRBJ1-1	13	CSARKQGGTEAFF
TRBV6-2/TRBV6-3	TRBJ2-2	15	CASSPDNPNTGELFF
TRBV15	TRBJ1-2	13	CATSRVGQDGYTF
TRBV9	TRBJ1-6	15	CASSVDPGANSPLHF
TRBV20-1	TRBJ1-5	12	CSAGPTNQPQHF
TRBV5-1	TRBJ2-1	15	CASSLQGPSYNEQFF
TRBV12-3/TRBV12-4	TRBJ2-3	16	CASSLMAGGLPDTQYF
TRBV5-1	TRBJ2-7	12	CASLPGSYEQYF
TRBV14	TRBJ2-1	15	CASSQGPRGRGKQFF
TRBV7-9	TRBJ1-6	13	CASSLEVNSPLHF
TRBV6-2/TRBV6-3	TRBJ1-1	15	CASSYTLASDTEAFF
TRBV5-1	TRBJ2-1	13	CASNSQGWIEQFF
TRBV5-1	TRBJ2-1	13	CASSLTGGQREFF
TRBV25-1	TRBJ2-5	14	CASSLPTGEETQYF
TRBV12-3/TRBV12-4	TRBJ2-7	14	CASSLARALYEQYF
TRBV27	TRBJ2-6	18	CASSFWKGGFSGANVLTF
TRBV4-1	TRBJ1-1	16	CASSQDSGGLGTEAFF
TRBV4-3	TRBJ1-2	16	CASSQDWGGTSYGYTF